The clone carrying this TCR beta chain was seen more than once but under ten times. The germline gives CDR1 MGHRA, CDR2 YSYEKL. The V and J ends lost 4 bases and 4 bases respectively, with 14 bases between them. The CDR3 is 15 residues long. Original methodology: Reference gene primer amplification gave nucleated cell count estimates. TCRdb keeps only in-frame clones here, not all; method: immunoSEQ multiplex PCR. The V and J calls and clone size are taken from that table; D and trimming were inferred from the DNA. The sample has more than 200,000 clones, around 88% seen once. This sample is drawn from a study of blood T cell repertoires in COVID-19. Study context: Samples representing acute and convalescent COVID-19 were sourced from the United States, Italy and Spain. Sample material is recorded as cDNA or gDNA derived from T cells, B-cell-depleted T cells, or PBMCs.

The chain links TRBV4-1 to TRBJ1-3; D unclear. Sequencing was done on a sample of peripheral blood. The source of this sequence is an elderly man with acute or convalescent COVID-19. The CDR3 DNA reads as TGCGCCAGCAGCCTTCTCGGAGCCTACGGAAACACCATATATTTT. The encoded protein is CASSLLGAYGNTIYF.